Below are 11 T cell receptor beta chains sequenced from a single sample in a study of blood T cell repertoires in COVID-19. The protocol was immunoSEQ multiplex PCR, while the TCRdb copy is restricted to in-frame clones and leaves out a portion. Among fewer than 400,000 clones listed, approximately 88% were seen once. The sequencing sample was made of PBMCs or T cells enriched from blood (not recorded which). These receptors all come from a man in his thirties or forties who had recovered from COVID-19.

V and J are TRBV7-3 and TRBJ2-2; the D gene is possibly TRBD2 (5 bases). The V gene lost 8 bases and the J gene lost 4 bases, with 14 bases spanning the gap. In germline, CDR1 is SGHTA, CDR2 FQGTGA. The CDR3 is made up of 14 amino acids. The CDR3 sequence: CASGPGLGTGELFF. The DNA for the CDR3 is TGTGCCAGCGGACCGGGGTTGGGCACCGGGGAGCTGTTTTTT. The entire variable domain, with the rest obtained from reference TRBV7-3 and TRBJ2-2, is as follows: GAGVSQTPSNKVTEKGKYVELRCDPISGHTALYWYRQSLGQGPEFLIYFQGTGAADDSGLPNDRFFAVRPEGSVSTLKIQRTERGDSAVYLCASGPGLGTGELFFGEGSRLTVL.

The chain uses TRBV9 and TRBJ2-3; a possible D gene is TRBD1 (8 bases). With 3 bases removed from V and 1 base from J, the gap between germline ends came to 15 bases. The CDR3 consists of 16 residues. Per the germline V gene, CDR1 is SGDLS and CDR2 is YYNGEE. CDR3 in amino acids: CASSADRGGGTDTQYF. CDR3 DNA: TGTGCCAGCAGCGCAGACAGGGGAGGGGGCACAGATACGCAGTATTTT. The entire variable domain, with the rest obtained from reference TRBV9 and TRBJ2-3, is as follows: DSGVTQTPKHLITATGQRVTLRCSPRSGDLSVYWYQQSLDQGLQFLIQYYNGEERAKGNILERFSAQQFPDLHSELNLSSLELGDSALYFCASSADRGGGTDTQYFGPGTRLTVL.

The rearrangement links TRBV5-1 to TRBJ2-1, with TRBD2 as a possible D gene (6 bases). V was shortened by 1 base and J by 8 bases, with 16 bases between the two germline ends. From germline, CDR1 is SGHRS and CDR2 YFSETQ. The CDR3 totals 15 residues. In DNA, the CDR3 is TGCGCCAGCAGCTTGATCGTCACGGGAGCCGATGAGCAGTTCTTC. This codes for CASSLIVTGADEQFF.

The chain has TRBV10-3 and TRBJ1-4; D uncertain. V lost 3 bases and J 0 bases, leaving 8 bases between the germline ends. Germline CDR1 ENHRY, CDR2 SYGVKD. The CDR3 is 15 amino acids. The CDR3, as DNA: TGTGCCATCAGTGAATCGGGTGCAACTAATGAAAAACTGTTTTTT. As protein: CAISESGATNEKLFF.

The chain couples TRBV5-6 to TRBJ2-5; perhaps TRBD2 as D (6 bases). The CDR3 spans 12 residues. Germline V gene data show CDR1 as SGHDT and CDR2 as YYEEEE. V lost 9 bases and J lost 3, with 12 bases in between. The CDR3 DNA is TGTGCCACCTCGGGGGTAGAAGAGACCCAGTACTTC. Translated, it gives CATSGVEETQYF. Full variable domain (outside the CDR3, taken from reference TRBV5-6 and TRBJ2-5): DAGVTQSPTHLIKTRGQQVTLRCSPKSGHDTVSWYQQALGQGPQFIFQYYEEEERQRGNFPDRFSGHQFPNYSSELNVNALLLGDSALYLCATSGVEETQYFGPGTRLLVL.

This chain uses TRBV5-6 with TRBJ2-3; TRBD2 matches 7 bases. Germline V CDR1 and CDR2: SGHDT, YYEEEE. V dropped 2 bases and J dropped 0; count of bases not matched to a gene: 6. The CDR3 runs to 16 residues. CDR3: CASSFLRGESTDTQYF. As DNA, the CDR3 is TGTGCCAGCAGCTTTCTACGGGGGGAAAGCACAGATACGCAGTATTTT.

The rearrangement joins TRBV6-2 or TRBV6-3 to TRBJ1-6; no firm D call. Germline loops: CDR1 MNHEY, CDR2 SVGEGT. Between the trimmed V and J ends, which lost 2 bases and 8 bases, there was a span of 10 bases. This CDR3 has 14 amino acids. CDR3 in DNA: TGTGCCAGCAGTTACCCCCAACAGTATTCACCCCTCCACTTT. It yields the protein CASSYPQQYSPLHF.

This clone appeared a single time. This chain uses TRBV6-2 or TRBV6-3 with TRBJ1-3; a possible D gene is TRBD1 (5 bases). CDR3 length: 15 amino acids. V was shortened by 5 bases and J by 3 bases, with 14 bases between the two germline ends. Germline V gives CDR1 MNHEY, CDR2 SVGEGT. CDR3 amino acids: CASSTAGGYGNTIYF. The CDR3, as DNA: TGTGCCAGCAGTACGGCGGGGGGATATGGAAACACCATATATTTT.

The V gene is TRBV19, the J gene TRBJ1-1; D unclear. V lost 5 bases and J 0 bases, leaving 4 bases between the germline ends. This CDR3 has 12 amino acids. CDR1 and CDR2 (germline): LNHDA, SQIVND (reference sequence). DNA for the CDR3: TGTGCCAGTAGTGTCATGAACACTGAAGCTTTCTTT. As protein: CASSVMNTEAFF.

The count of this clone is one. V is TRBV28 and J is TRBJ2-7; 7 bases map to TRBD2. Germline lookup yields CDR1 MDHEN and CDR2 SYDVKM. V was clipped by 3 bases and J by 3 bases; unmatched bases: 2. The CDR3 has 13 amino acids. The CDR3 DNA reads TGTGCCAGCAGTTTGCGGGGGTTCTACGAGCAGTACTTC. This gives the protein CASSLRGFYEQYF.

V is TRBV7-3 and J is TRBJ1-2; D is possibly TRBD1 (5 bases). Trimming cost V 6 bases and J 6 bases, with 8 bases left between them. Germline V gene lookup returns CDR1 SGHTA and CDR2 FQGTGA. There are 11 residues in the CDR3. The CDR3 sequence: CASRGPNGYTF. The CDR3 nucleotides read TGTGCCAGCAGGGGGCCGAATGGCTACACCTTC.